This T cell receptor (beta chain) was sequenced in a study of tumor and adjacent non-tumor tissue in lung cancer. TCRbeta libraries were built with three rounds of nested PCR, modified from ARM-PCR. A single record per CDR3 protein comes from TCRdb applying MiXCR to the multiplex PCR reads. This table holds roughly 75,000 distinct CDR3 sequences, about two thirds found once. This sample's RNA came from whole unsorted tissue. This non-tumor lung sample came from over 3 cm beyond the tumor edge. Newly diagnosed lung cancer patients had thoracic surgery in China, August–late 2014, without prior chemotherapy. Overall study results and limits: Compared with tumor, normal lung showed significantly lower TCR diversity. Top 100 clones took a larger repertoire share in normal lung.

Note on this clonotype: Its target is unknown. With a much larger clone just one base away, this may be a read error.

This CDR3 is 14 amino acids long. Germline V gene data show CDR1 as ENHRY and CDR2 as SYGVKD. The TCR was taken from a woman between 50 and 59 years old with non-small cell lung cancer. The source material was distant non-tumor lung tissue. V is TRBV10-3 and J is TRBJ1-5; maybe TRBD2 (5 bases). The J call is in doubt because the DNA end fits TRBJ2-3 better. CDR3 sequence reads: CAISVGASNQPQYF. Written as DNA, the CDR3 is TGTGCCATCAGTGTGGGAGCTAGCAATCAGCCCCAGTATTTT.